One sample yielded the 26 T cell receptor beta chains listed below, sequenced in a study of T-cell memory formation after mild COVID-19. TCRdb called the 5' RACE reads again in MiXCR, with one record for every CDR3 protein. The sample includes more than 300,000 distinct CDR3 sequences, roughly 13% of them seen just once. Sequenced: PBMCs or a T cell subset sorted from them (not recorded which). These receptor sequences come from a man aged 18 to 30 who had mild COVID-19 (a few samples of this study predate the infection). Cell type and time point are not known.

The chain combines TRBV6-4 with TRBJ2-3; D possibly corresponds to TRBD2 (6 bases). The V end was cut by 5 bases, the J end by 1 base, with 10 bases between. The CDR3 extends over 14 amino acids. Looked up from germline, CDR1 is MRHNA and CDR2 is SNTAGT. The CDR3 spells CASSRREGTDTQYF. CDR3 DNA: TGTGCCAGCAGTCGGCGGGAAGGCACAGATACGCAGTATTTT.

This clonotype appeared many times. The chain links TRBV7-2 to TRBJ2-3; D may be TRBD2 (7 bases). Trimming removed 4 bases from V and 4 bases from J, with 12 bases in between. The CDR3 is 14 amino acids. CDR1 and CDR2 (germline): SGHTA, FQGNSA. CDR3 sequence reads: CASSWGGRADTQYF. The CDR3 DNA follows: TGTGCCAGCAGCTGGGGGGGCAGGGCAGATACGCAGTATTTT.

The chain joins TRBV7-6 to TRBJ1-1, with D hard to call. CDR1 is SGHVS and CDR2 is FNYEAQ in the germline V gene. This CDR3 comprises 13 residues. V lost 1 base, J lost 8 bases, and 11 bases lay in between. DNA of the CDR3: TGTGCCAGCAGCTTAGGGTCTATGGCAGAAGCTTTCTTT. It specifies CASSLGSMAEAFF.

The genes are TRBV5-1 and TRBJ1-2, with 7 bases lining up with TRBD1. Trimming removed 4 bases from V and 5 bases from J; junction bases left unmatched: 8. The CDR3 has 14 residues. The germline CDR1 and CDR2 sequences are SGHRS and YFSETQ. CDR3 loop: CASSETGTEYGYTF. The CDR3 DNA reads TGCGCCAGCAGCGAGACCGGGACAGAATATGGCTACACCTTC.

This clonotype was seen ten or more times. The chain carries TRBV27 and TRBJ2-2, with 7 bases aligning to TRBD1. The CDR3 contains 16 residues. Germline lookup yields CDR1 MNHEY and CDR2 SMNVEV (reference sequence). Losses at the gene ends were 6 bases for V and 5 bases for J; bases not matched to a gene: 12. The CDR3, as DNA: TGTGCCAGCAGCTTCACATCGGGACAGCCAACCGGGGAGCTGTTTTTT. Amino acid sequence: CASSFTSGQPTGELFF.

CDR3 coding DNA: TGTGCCAGCAGCCCCGGACACGATAGCAATCAGCCCCAGCATTTT. It yields the protein CASSPGHDSNQPQHF. The chain carries TRBV7-9 and TRBJ1-5; perhaps TRBD1 as D (5 bases). CDR3 length: 15 amino acids. Germline V gene data show CDR1 as SEHNR and CDR2 as FQNEAQ (reference sequence). Trimming left V 5 bases short and J 0 bases short, with 11 bases between. The full variable domain, in which reference TRBV7-9 and TRBJ1-5 provide the parts outside the CDR3, is DTGVSQNPRHKITKRGQNVTFRCDPISEHNRLYWYRQTLGQGPEFLTYFQNEAQLEKSRLLSDRFSAERPKGSFSTLEIQRTEQGDSAMYLCASSPGHDSNQPQHFGDGTRLSIL.

The chain carries TRBV5-5 and TRBJ2-3; 10 bases line up with TRBD1. CDR3 length equals 16 residues. Germline V gene lookup returns CDR1 SGHKS and CDR2 YYEKEE (reference sequence). V shed 4 bases, J shed 2 bases, and the junction held 7 bases outside the gene matches. The CDR3 reads CASSQGTGAITDTQYF. Here the CDR3 DNA reads TGTGCCAGCAGCCAGGGGACAGGGGCGATCACAGATACGCAGTATTTT.

The J gene is TRBJ2-3, the V gene TRBV6-1; 10 bases match TRBD1. CDR1 is MNHNS and CDR2 is SASEGT in the germline V gene. CDR3 length: 16 residues. V trimming: 2 bases; J trimming: 8 bases; junction bases outside the gene matches: 10. In DNA, the CDR3 is TGTGCCAGCAGTGAACGTCGGGACAGGGGTTGGAGTACGCAGTATTTT. It codes for CASSERRDRGWSTQYF.

In its sample, this clonotype was seen a few times. The rearrangement uses TRBV29-1 and TRBJ2-3; no clear D gene. CDR1 and CDR2 (germline): SQVTM, ANQGSEA. This CDR3 has 14 residues. The germline V and J ends were trimmed by 6 bases and 0 bases, with 13 bases remaining between them. The CDR3 bases are TGCAGCGTGCACTCAGCGTCTAGCACAGATACGCAGTATTTT. Its translation: CSVHSASSTDTQYF.

This clonotype occurred many times. J is TRBJ2-5 and V is TRBV12-3 or TRBV12-4; D is unclear. The V gene lost 7 bases and the J gene lost 4 bases, with 13 bases spanning the gap. This CDR3 comprises 13 residues. The CDR3 loop reads CASTHRSLETQYF. CDR3 DNA sequence: TGTGCCAGCACCCATCGCAGCTTAGAGACCCAGTACTTC.

Remarks on this clonotype: One end of the junction is discordant with germline, which a read error may explain. V usage is TRBV4-2 and J usage is TRBJ2-1, with 9 bases identical to TRBD2. The CDR3 length is 15 residues. Per germline, CDR1 LGHNA and CDR2 YNFKEQ. CDR3 protein: CASSEEAAGGYEQFF. CDR3 bases: TGTGCCAGCAGCGAAGAGGCAGCGGGGGGCTATGAGCAGTTCTTC.

The chain joins TRBV20-1 to TRBJ1-2; TRBD1 agrees at 7 bases. V lost 6 bases to trimming and J lost 0 bases; unmatched junction nucleotides: 10. Germline V gene sequence: CDR1 DFQATT, CDR2 SNEGSKA (reference sequence). The CDR3 has 15 amino acids. The CDR3 DNA sequence: TGCAGTGCCCTAGACAGGGAGGGGGCTAACTATGGCTACACCTTC. Its translation: CSALDREGANYGYTF.

This clonotype was recorded a few times. V usage is TRBV7-9 and J usage is TRBJ2-7, with 8 positions matching TRBD1. Trimming at V came to 5 bases and at J to 7 bases, leaving 4 bases not matched to a gene. The CDR3 runs to 12 residues. CDR1 and CDR2 from the germline V gene are SEHNR and FQNEAQ (reference sequence). As DNA, the CDR3 is TGTGCCAGCAGCGCGGACAGGGATGAGCAGTACTTC. Residues: CASSADRDEQYF.

This clonotype was observed a few times. The chain joins TRBV18 to TRBJ2-3, with 7 bases matching TRBD2. This CDR3 has 16 amino acids. Germline V gene sequence: CDR1 KGHSH, CDR2 LQKENI. V lost 0 bases and J lost 4; bases outside the gene matches: 7. The CDR3 protein is CASSPPRLTSSDTQYF. The CDR3 nucleotides read TGTGCCAGCTCACCACCGCGATTGACTAGCTCAGATACGCAGTATTTT.

CDR3 sequence reads: CASGPGGYEQYV. DNA of the CDR3: TGTGCCAGCGGACCGGGGGGATACGAGCAGTACGTC. This chain connects TRBV2 to TRBJ2-7; TRBD2 aligns across 7 bases. The CDR3 sequence is 12 residues long. V lost 8 bases, J lost 4 bases, and 5 bases stayed unmatched. Germline V gene sequence: CDR1 SNHLY, CDR2 FYNNEI.

In DNA, the CDR3 is TGCGCCAGCAGCCACGAGGGGCAGGGGGCGAGTGGAAACACCATATATTTT. Protein: CASSHEGQGASGNTIYF. The chain combines TRBV4-3 with TRBJ1-3, with 8 nucleotides matching TRBD1. The germline CDR1 and CDR2 sequences are LGHNA and YSLEER. The trim removed 3 bases at V and 3 bases at J, leaving 10 bases unmatched. This CDR3 is 17 amino acids long.

This clonotype showed up many times. The chain employs TRBV20-1 and TRBJ2-5; D could derive from TRBD1 or TRBD2 (6 bases each). This CDR3 has 12 amino acids. The germline V gene encodes CDR1 DFQATT and CDR2 SNEGSKA (reference sequence). V lost 3 bases and J 3 bases, leaving 8 bases between the germline ends. Written as DNA, the CDR3 is TGCAGTGCTAGGGGGGGCGAAGAGACCCAGTACTTC. Its protein product is CSARGGEETQYF.

This clonotype has a handful of counts. This chain joins TRBV5-1 and TRBJ2-3; weak D call: TRBD1 (6 bases). The CDR3 length is 16 residues. CDR1 is SGHRS, CDR2 YFSETQ, per germline. The ends were cut back, 1 base at V and 4 bases at J, with 16 bases in the middle. The CDR3 here is CASSLLGSGEADTQYF. In DNA, the CDR3 is TGCGCCAGCAGCTTGCTAGGGTCAGGGGAAGCAGATACGCAGTATTTT.

At least ten counts were recorded for this clonotype. This chain uses TRBV6-2 or TRBV6-3 with TRBJ2-5; no reliable D call. The length of the CDR3 is 12 residues. V dropped 8 bases and J dropped 3 bases, with 10 bases sitting between them. Germline V gives CDR1 MNHEY, CDR2 SVGEGT. The CDR3 protein is CASSPGEETQYF. Here the CDR3 DNA reads TGTGCCAGCTCTCCCGGTGAAGAGACCCAGTACTTC.

This clonotype was detected a few times. V is TRBV20-1 and J is TRBJ1-5; D is ambiguous. The germline V and J ends were trimmed by 6 bases and 5 bases, with 14 bases remaining between them. This CDR3 spans 13 amino acids. Germline V gene lookup returns CDR1 DFQATT and CDR2 SNEGSKA (reference sequence). CDR3 amino acids: CSAPTGLDQPQHF. DNA for the CDR3: TGCAGTGCCCCTACTGGGCTCGATCAGCCCCAGCATTTT.

The genes are TRBV5-1 and TRBJ2-1; 8 bases are a match to TRBD1. The V gene's germline CDR1 is SGHRS and CDR2 YFSETQ. V dropped 4 bases and J dropped 8; count of bases not matched to a gene: 20. This CDR3 has 18 residues. CDR3 sequence: CASSLRRTSPYRGDEQFF. The CDR3 nucleotides read TGCGCCAGCAGCCTCAGACGAACGAGCCCATACAGGGGGGATGAGCAGTTCTTC.

This clonotype was picked up a small number of times. V is TRBV5-5 and J is TRBJ1-3; no definite D call. The CDR3 contains 15 residues. The germline V and J ends were trimmed by 0 bases and 0 bases, with 7 bases remaining between them. Germline loops: CDR1 SGHKS, CDR2 YYEKEE (reference sequence). CDR3 sequence: CASSLERASGNTIYF. The CDR3 DNA follows: TGTGCCAGCAGCTTGGAGAGAGCCTCTGGAAACACCATATATTTT. Full variable domain (rest looked up from reference TRBV5-5 and TRBJ1-3): DAGVTQSPTHLIKTRGQQVTLRCSPISGHKSVSWYQQVLGQGPQFIFQYYEKEERGRGNFPDRFSARQFPNYSSELNVNALLLGDSALYLCASSLERASGNTIYFGEGSWLTVV.

The chain couples TRBV5-5 to TRBJ1-2; unclear D gene. CDR1 and CDR2 (germline): SGHKS, YYEKEE (reference sequence). V was cut by 0 bases and J by 0 bases, with 9 bases left in between. This CDR3 spans 15 amino acids. The CDR3 coding sequence is TGTGCCAGCAGCTTGGGGGGAAGTCCTAACTATGGCTACACCTTC. As protein: CASSLGGSPNYGYTF.

This clonotype was seen only a few times. The chain links TRBV20-1 to TRBJ1-6; D call uncertain. Between the trimmed V and J ends, which lost 3 bases and 5 bases, there was a span of 11 bases. The CDR3 contains 14 residues. CDR1 is DFQATT, CDR2 SNEGSKA, per germline (reference sequence). The CDR3 DNA sequence: TGCAGTGCTAGCTCGACGGGAAATAATTCACCCCTCCACTTT. It encodes CSASSTGNNSPLHF.

V is TRBV4-3 and J is TRBJ1-6; unclear D gene. The germline V and J ends were trimmed by 0 bases and 6 bases, with 3 bases remaining between them. Germline V gene sequence: CDR1 LGHNA, CDR2 YSLEER. The CDR3 has 13 amino acids. The chain's CDR3 is CASSQDPNSPLHF. CDR3 DNA: TGCGCCAGCAGCCAAGATCCTAATTCACCCCTCCACTTT.

This clonotype appeared a few times. The chain combines TRBV7-2 with TRBJ2-5; 9 bases match TRBD2. V shed 4 bases, J shed 5 bases, and the junction held 8 bases outside the gene matches. The CDR3 contains 15 residues. CDR1 is SGHTA, CDR2 FQGNSA, per germline. CDR3 protein: CASSSRTSEVETQYF. DNA of the CDR3: TGTGCCAGCAGCTCCCGGACTAGCGAGGTGGAGACCCAGTACTTC.